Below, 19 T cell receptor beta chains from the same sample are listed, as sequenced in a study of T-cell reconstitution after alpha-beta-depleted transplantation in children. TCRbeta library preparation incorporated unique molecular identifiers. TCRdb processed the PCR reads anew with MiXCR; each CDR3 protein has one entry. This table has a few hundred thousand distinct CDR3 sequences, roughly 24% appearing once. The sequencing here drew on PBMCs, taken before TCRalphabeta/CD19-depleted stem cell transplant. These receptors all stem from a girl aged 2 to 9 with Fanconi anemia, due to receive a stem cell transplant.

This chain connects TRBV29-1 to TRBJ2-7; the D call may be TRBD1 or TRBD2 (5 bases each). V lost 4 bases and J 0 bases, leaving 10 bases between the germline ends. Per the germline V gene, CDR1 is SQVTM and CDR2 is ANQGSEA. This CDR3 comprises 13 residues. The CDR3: CSVGDPSSYEQYF. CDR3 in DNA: TGCAGCGTTGGGGACCCTAGCTCCTACGAGCAGTACTTC.

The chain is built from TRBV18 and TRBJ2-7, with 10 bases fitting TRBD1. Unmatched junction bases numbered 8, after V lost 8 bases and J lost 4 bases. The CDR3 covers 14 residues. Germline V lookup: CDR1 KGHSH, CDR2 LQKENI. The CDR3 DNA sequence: TGTGCCAGCAACAAAGGACAGGGGGTGTACGAGCAGTACTTC. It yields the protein CASNKGQGVYEQYF.

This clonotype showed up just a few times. Here the CDR3 DNA reads TGCGCCAGCGTTGCTTTAGGGCAGGCCACCGGGGAGCTGTTTTTT. Translating it yields CASVALGQATGELFF. The V gene is TRBV5-1, the J gene TRBJ2-2; D is unclear. Trimming shortened V by 7 bases and J by 4 bases, and 17 bases separated the two germline ends. The CDR3 is 15 amino acids. Germline V lookup: CDR1 SGHRS, CDR2 YFSETQ.

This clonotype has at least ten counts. In nucleotides, the CDR3 is TGCAGCGTTGAAGATCTTAAGGGGTGGGGCTACACCTTC. Its translation: CSVEDLKGWGYTF. The J gene is TRBJ1-2, the V gene TRBV29-1, with D perhaps TRBD1 (5 bases). Trimming removed 0 bases from V and 8 bases from J, with 13 bases in between. The germline CDR1 and CDR2 sequences are SQVTM and ANQGSEA. This CDR3 has 13 amino acids.

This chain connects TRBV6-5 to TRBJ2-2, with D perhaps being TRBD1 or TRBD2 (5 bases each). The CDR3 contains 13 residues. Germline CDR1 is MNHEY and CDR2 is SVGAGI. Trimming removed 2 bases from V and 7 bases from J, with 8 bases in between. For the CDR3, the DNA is TGTGCCAGCAGTTACGAGAGGGGCGGGGAGCTGTTTTTT. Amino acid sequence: CASSYERGGELFF.

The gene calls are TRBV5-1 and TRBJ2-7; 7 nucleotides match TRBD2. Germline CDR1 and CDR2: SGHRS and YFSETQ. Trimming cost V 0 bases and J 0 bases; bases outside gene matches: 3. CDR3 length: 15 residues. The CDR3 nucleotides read TGCGCCAGCAGCTTGGCTAGCGGAATCTCCTACGAGCAGTACTTC. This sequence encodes CASSLASGISYEQYF.

The CDR3 DNA sequence: TGCAGCGTTGGCCCGGACAGCCCCTACGAGCAGTACTTC. This translates into CSVGPDSPYEQYF. This chain connects TRBV29-1 to TRBJ2-7, with D perhaps matching TRBD1 (6 bases). Trimming stripped 4 bases from V and 2 bases from J, with 12 bases between. The CDR3 totals 13 residues. The germline V gene encodes CDR1 SQVTM and CDR2 ANQGSEA.

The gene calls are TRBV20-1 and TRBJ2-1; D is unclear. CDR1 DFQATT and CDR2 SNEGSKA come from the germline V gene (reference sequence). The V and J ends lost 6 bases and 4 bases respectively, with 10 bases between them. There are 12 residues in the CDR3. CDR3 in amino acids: CSATAPYNEQFF. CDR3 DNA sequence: TGCAGTGCCACTGCCCCATACAATGAGCAGTTCTTC.

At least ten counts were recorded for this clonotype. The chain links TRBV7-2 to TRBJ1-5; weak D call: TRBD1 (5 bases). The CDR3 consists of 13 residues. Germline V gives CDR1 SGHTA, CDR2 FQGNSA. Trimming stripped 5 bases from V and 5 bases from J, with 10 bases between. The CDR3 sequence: CASSHDRYQPQHF. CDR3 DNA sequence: TGTGCCAGCAGCCATGACAGATATCAGCCCCAGCATTTT.

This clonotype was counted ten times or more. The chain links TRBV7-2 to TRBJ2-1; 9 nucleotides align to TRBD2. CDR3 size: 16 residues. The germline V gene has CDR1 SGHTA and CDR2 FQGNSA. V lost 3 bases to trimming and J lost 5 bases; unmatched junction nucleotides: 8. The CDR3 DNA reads TGTGCCAGCAGCTTCTTAGGCGGGGGGGGGGACAATGAGCAGTTCTTC. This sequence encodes CASSFLGGGGDNEQFF.

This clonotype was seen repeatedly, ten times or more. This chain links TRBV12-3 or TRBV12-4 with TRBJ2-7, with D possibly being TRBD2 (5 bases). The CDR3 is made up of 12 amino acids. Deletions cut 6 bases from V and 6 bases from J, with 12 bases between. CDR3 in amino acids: CASRHPRGEQYF. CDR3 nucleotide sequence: TGTGCCAGCAGGCATCCCCGGGGCGAGCAGTACTTC.

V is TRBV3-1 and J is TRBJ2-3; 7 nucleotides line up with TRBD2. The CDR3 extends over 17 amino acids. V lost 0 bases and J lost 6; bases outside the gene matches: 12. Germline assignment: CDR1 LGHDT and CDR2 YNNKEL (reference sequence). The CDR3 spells CASSQDGAAGEVDTQYF. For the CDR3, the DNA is TGTGCCAGCAGCCAAGATGGCGCTGCGGGGGAGGTTGATACGCAGTATTTT.

CDR3 DNA sequence: TGTGCCAGCAGTGACCCTGGGCGCAAGGGGTACGAGCAGTACTTC. Translation: CASSDPGRKGYEQYF. V and J are TRBV12-3 or TRBV12-4 and TRBJ2-7; tentatively, D is TRBD1 (5 bases). This CDR3 contains 15 residues. V was shortened by 5 bases and J by 4 bases, with 18 bases between the two germline ends.

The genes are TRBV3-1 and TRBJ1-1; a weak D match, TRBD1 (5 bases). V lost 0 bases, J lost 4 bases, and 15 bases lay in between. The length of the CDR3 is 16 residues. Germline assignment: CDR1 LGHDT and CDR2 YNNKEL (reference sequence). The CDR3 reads CASSQDRGTHGTEAFF. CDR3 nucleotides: TGTGCCAGCAGCCAAGACCGAGGGACTCATGGCACTGAAGCTTTCTTT. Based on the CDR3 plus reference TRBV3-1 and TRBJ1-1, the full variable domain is DTAVSQTPKYLVTQMGNDKSIKCEQNLGHDTMYWYKQDSKKFLKIMFSYNNKELIINETVPNRFSPKSPDKAHLNLHINSLELGDSAVYFCASSQDRGTHGTEAFFGQGTRLTVV.

CDR3 sequence reads: CASSGTGGADTQYF. The CDR3, as DNA: TGTGCCAGCAGCGGGACAGGGGGGGCAGATACGCAGTATTTT. The gene calls are TRBV7-3 and TRBJ2-3, with TRBD1 identical over 11 bases. V trimming: 5 bases; J trimming: 4 bases; junction bases outside the gene matches: 2. CDR1 and CDR2 from the germline V gene are SGHTA and FQGTGA. CDR3 length: 14 amino acids.

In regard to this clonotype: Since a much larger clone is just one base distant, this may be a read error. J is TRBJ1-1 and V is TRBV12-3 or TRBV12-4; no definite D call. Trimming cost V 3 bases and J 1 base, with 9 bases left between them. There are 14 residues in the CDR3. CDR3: CASSFVDGNTEAFF. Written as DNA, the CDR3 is TGTGCCAGCAGTTTCGTGGATGGGAACACTGAAGCTTTCTTT.

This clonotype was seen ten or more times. CDR3 DNA: TGCAGCGTGCGGGACGGGAAAGAAGAGACCCAGTACTTC. It specifies CSVRDGKEETQYF. The chain links TRBV29-1 to TRBJ2-5; TRBD2 might be the D (6 bases). Germline V CDR1 and CDR2: SQVTM, ANQGSEA. CDR3 length: 13 amino acids. V lost 6 bases and J lost 3, with 14 bases in between.

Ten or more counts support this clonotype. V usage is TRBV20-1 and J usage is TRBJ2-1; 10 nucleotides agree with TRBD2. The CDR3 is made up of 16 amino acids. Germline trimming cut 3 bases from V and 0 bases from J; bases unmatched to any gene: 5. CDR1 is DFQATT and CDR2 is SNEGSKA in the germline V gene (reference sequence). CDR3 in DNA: TGCAGTGCTAGGACTAGCGGGCCGAGCTCCTACAATGAGCAGTTCTTC. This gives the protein CSARTSGPSSYNEQFF.

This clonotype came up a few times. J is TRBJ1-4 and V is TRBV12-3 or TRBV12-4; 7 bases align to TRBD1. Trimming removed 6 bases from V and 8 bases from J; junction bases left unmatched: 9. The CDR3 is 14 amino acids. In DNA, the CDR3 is TGTGCCAGCAGGCAGACAGGGCGAGGGGAAAAACTGTTTTTT. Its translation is CASRQTGRGEKLFF.